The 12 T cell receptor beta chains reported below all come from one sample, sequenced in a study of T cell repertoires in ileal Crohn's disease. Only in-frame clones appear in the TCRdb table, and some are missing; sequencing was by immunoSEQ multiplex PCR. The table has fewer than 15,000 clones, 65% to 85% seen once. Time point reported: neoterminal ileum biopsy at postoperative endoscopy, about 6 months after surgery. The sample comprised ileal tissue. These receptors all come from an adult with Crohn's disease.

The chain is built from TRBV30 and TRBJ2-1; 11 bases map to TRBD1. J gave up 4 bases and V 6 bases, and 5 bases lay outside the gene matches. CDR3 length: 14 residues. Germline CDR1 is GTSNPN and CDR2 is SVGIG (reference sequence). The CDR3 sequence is CACPGTGGYNEQFF. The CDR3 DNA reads TGTGCCTGCCCCGGGACAGGGGGGTACAATGAGCAGTTCTTC.

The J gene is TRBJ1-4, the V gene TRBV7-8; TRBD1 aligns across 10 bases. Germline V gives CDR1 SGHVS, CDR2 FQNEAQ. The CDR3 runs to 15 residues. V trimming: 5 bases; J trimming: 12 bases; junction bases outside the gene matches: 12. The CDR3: CASSSRDRGFLELFF. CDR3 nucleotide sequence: TGTGCCAGCAGCAGCCGGGACAGGGGTTTCTTGGAACTGTTTTTT.

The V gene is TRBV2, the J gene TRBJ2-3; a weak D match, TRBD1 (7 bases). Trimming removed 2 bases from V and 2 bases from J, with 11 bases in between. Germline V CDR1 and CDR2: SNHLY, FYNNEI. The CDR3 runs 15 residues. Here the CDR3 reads CASSEQGGLTDTQYF. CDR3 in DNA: TGTGCCAGCAGTGAACAGGGGGGCCTCACAGATACGCAGTATTTT.

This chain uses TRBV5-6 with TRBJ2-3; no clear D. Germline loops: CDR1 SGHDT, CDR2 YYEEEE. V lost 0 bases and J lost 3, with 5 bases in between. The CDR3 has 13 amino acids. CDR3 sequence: CASSLARTDTQYF. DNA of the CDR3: TGTGCCAGCAGCTTGGCCAGAACAGATACGCAGTATTTT. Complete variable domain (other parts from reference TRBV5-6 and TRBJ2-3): DAGVTQSPTHLIKTRGQQVTLRCSPKSGHDTVSWYQQALGQGPQFIFQYYEEEERQRGNFPDRFSGHQFPNYSSELNVNALLLGDSALYLCASSLARTDTQYFGPGTRLTVL.

CDR3: CASSRRDRWFGGNEQFF. CDR3 bases: TGTGCCAGCAGCCGACGGGACAGATGGTTCGGGGGCAATGAGCAGTTCTTC. The chain recombines TRBV7-2 with TRBJ2-1, with D perhaps TRBD1 (7 bases). Trimming stripped 5 bases from V and 6 bases from J, with 23 bases between. This CDR3 comprises 17 residues. The V gene's germline CDR1 is SGHTA and CDR2 FQGNSA.

CDR3: CASSLGLLNQPQHF. CDR3 DNA sequence: TGTGCCAGCAGCTTAGGGCTCCTCAATCAGCCCCAGCATTTT. The chain joins TRBV7-8 to TRBJ1-5, with D unclear. Per the germline V gene, CDR1 is SGHVS and CDR2 is FQNEAQ. The CDR3 is 14 amino acids. Deletions cut 1 base from V and 3 bases from J, with 7 bases between.

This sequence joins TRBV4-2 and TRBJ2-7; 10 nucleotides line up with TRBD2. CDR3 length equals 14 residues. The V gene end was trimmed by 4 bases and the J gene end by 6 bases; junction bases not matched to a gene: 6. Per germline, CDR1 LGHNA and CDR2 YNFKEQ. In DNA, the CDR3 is TGTGCCAGCAGCCCCCTAGCGGGGGTTGGCGAGCAGTACTTC. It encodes CASSPLAGVGEQYF.

CDR3 DNA sequence: TGCGCCAGCATCCGGGACTCCACCTACAATGAGCAGTTCTTC. This gives the protein CASIRDSTYNEQFF. The V and J genes are TRBV5-1 and TRBJ2-1; perhaps TRBD2 as D (6 bases). V lost 6 bases, J lost 2 bases, and 12 bases lay in between. Germline loops: CDR1 SGHRS, CDR2 YFSETQ. The CDR3 is made up of 14 amino acids.

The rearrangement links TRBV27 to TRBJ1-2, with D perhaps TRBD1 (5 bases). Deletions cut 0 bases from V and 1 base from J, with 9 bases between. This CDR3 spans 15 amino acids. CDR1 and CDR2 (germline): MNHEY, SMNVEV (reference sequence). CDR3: CASSLSGRINYGYTF. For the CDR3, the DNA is TGTGCCAGCAGTTTATCGGGACGGATTAACTATGGCTACACCTTC.

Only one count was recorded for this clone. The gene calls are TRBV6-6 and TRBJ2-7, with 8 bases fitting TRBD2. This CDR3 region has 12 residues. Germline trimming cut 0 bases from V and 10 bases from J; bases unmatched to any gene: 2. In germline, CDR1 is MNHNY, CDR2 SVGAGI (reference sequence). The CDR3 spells CASSYSSGSQYF. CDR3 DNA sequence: TGTGCCAGCAGTTACTCGAGCGGGAGCCAGTACTTC.

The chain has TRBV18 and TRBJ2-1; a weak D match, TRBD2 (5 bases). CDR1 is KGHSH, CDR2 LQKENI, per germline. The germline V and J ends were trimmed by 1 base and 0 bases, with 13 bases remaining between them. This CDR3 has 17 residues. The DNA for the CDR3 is TGTGCCAGCTCACCACGGATAGCGTCTAGCTCCTACAATGAGCAGTTCTTC. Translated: CASSPRIASSSYNEQFF.

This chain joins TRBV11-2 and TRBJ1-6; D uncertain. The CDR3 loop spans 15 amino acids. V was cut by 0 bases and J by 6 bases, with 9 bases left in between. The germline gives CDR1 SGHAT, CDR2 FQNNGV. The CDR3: CASSLDRVGNSPLHF. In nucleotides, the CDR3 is TGTGCCAGCAGCTTAGATCGGGTTGGTAATTCACCCCTCCACTTT.